One and the same sample provided the 27 T cell receptor beta chains below, sequenced in a study of T-cell reconstitution after alpha-beta-depleted transplantation in children. Unique molecular identifiers were used in preparing the TCRbeta library. TCRdb reprocessed the PCR reads with MiXCR, giving one entry per CDR3 protein. Of roughly 420,000 distinct CDR3 sequences in the sample, around 15% were seen once. The sample in question was PBMCs, mostly from graft donor cells, obtained 360 days after TCRalphabeta/CD19-depleted stem cell transplant. These receptors were taken from a boy in the first two years of life who had a stem cell transplant for Wiskott-Aldrich syndrome, so the T cells may come from the graft donor.

This chain links TRBV6-6 with TRBJ2-3, with 7 nucleotides matching TRBD2. V was clipped by 5 bases and J by 3 bases; unmatched bases: 2. The CDR3 runs 13 residues. Germline V CDR1 and CDR2: MNHNY, SVGAGI (reference sequence). The CDR3 region has the DNA TGTGCCAGCAGTCCGCGGGAGACAGATACGCAGTATTTT. It translates to CASSPRETDTQYF.

This clonotype has just a few counts. The chain joins TRBV5-5 to TRBJ2-5; D may be TRBD1 or TRBD2 (5 bases each). The CDR3 loop spans 16 amino acids. CDR1 SGHKS and CDR2 YYEKEE come from the germline V gene (reference sequence). V lost 4 bases and J 2 bases, leaving 18 bases between the germline ends. CDR3 loop: CASSRGPPGPQETQYF. The CDR3 bases are TGTGCCAGCAGCCGCGGTCCCCCGGGGCCGCAAGAGACCCAGTACTTC.

This clonotype has more than one count but fewer than ten. CDR3 sequence reads: CSVEQGLETQYF. The CDR3, as DNA: TGCAGCGTTGAACAGGGGCTTGAGACCCAGTACTTC. V and J are TRBV29-1 and TRBJ2-5, with a possible D match to TRBD1 (6 bases). CDR1 is SQVTM and CDR2 is ANQGSEA in the germline V gene. V lost 2 bases and J 5 bases, leaving 9 bases between the germline ends. The CDR3 loop spans 12 amino acids.

The CDR3 DNA sequence: TGCGCCAGCAGCTTCCCCGACGTTACCTACGAGCAGTACTTC. Protein sequence: CASSFPDVTYEQYF. The chain couples TRBV5-1 to TRBJ2-7; D is unresolved. The ends were cut back, 2 bases at V and 2 bases at J, with 11 bases in the middle. This CDR3 is 14 amino acids long. CDR1 SGHRS and CDR2 YFSETQ come from the germline V gene.

In this sample, this clonotype turned up a few times. The chain combines TRBV20-1 with TRBJ2-1, with 8 positions matching TRBD2. From germline, CDR1 is DFQATT and CDR2 SNEGSKA (reference sequence). V trimming: 0 bases; J trimming: 1 base; junction bases outside the gene matches: 5. The CDR3 is 16 amino acids. The CDR3 spells CSARDPTSASYNEQFF. The CDR3 nucleotides are TGCAGTGCTAGAGATCCGACTAGCGCATCCTACAATGAGCAGTTCTTC.

This clonotype was seen a few times. The rearrangement uses TRBV7-2 and TRBJ2-3, with 8 nucleotides matching TRBD1. Germline V gene data show CDR1 as SGHTA and CDR2 as FQGNSA. CDR3 length equals 15 residues. With 4 bases clipped from V and 4 bases from J, the junction kept 7 bases outside the gene matches. In DNA, the CDR3 is TGTGCCAGCAGCTATAGGACAGGGAGGTCAGATACGCAGTATTTT. This codes for CASSYRTGRSDTQYF.

The chain employs TRBV20-1 and TRBJ2-1; D is unresolved. CDR1 and CDR2 from the germline V gene are DFQATT and SNEGSKA (reference sequence). There are 15 residues in the CDR3. Trimming pared 0 bases from V and 0 bases from J, leaving 9 bases between. The CDR3 DNA is TGCAGTGCTAGAGAGTTTTTGAGCTCCTACAATGAGCAGTTCTTC. Translation gives CSAREFLSSYNEQFF.

Only a few counts were recorded for this clonotype. This rearrangement joins TRBV12-3 or TRBV12-4 to TRBJ2-2; D is perhaps TRBD1 (6 bases). V dropped 6 bases and J dropped 7 bases, with 15 bases sitting between them. This CDR3 spans 14 amino acids. As DNA, the CDR3 is TGTGCCAGCAGAAACAGGGTTTATGGCGGGGAGCTGTTTTTT. This codes for CASRNRVYGGELFF.

This clonotype was counted a few times. The chain uses TRBV7-2 and TRBJ2-5; 7 bases map to TRBD2. The CDR3 length is 14 residues. With 6 bases clipped from V and 2 bases from J, the junction kept 6 bases outside the gene matches. Looked up from germline, CDR1 is SGHTA and CDR2 is FQGNSA. The CDR3 protein is CASRPTSNQETQYF. CDR3 sequence (DNA): TGTGCCAGCAGACCGACTAGCAATCAAGAGACCCAGTACTTC.

The genes are TRBV18 and TRBJ2-1; perhaps D is TRBD1 or TRBD2 (5 bases each). The CDR3 is 17 amino acids. V gave up 0 bases and J gave up 8 bases, with 20 bases separating them. CDR1 and CDR2 from the germline V gene are KGHSH and LQKENI. The CDR3: CASSPPGRGLVGDEQFF. CDR3 coding DNA: TGTGCCAGCTCACCACCCGGACGGGGCCTGGTCGGCGATGAGCAGTTCTTC.

This clonotype was picked up a small number of times. This chain joins TRBV20-1 and TRBJ2-1; TRBD2 aligns across 8 bases. The germline V gene has CDR1 DFQATT and CDR2 SNEGSKA (reference sequence). This CDR3 comprises 14 residues. The trim removed 3 bases at V and 4 bases at J, leaving 5 bases unmatched. The CDR3: CSARSAGGYNEQFF. CDR3 nucleotides: TGCAGTGCTAGGTCGGCGGGAGGTTACAATGAGCAGTTCTTC.

The chain uses TRBV5-4 and TRBJ2-1; D is ambiguous. Looked up from germline, CDR1 is SGHNT and CDR2 is YYREEE (reference sequence). Between the trimmed V and J ends, which lost 7 bases and 6 bases, there was a span of 11 bases. There are 12 residues in the CDR3. CDR3 DNA: TGTGCCAGCGTCTTGCTTAGCAATGAGCAGTTCTTC. It codes for CASVLLSNEQFF. The full variable domain, rest sourced from reference TRBV5-4 and TRBJ2-1, is ETGVTQSPTHLIKTRGQQVTLRCSSQSGHNTVSWYQQALGQGPQFIFQYYREEENGRGNFPPRFSGLQFPNYSSELNVNALELDDSALYLCASVLLSNEQFFGPGTRLTVL.

The V and J genes are TRBV28 and TRBJ2-2; 14 bases are shared with TRBD2. V lost 0 bases, J lost 1 base, and 7 bases stayed unmatched. Germline CDR1 and CDR2: MDHEN and SYDVKM. This CDR3 has 20 residues. The CDR3 is CASSLWLGLAGGKNTGELFF. In DNA form, the CDR3 reads TGTGCCAGCAGTTTATGGTTAGGACTAGCGGGGGGAAAGAACACCGGGGAGCTGTTTTTT.

The sample holds a few counts of this clonotype. This rearrangement joins TRBV11-2 to TRBJ2-1; a weak D match, TRBD2 (7 bases). V shed 5 bases and J shed 7 bases, with 27 bases lying between them. Germline values: CDR1 SGHAT, CDR2 FQNNGV. CDR3 size: 18 residues. The CDR3 spells CASSLSRVRGRGGNEQFF. The CDR3 DNA follows: TGTGCCAGCAGCCTTAGTAGGGTCCGGGGGCGGGGAGGGAATGAGCAGTTCTTC. Complete variable domain (other parts from reference TRBV11-2 and TRBJ2-1): EAGVAQSPRYKIIEKRQSVAFWCNPISGHATLYWYQQILGQGPKLLIQFQNNGVVDDSQLPKDRFSAERLKGVDSTLKIQPAKLEDSAVYLCASSLSRVRGRGGNEQFFGPGTRLTVL.

This clonotype was detected many times. The chain is built from TRBV12-3 or TRBV12-4 and TRBJ1-5; D not certain. Between the trimmed V and J ends, which lost 6 bases and 5 bases, there was a span of 8 bases. The CDR3 runs to 12 residues. The CDR3 here is CASSFRDQPQHF. The CDR3 coding sequence is TGTGCCAGCAGCTTTAGGGATCAGCCCCAGCATTTT.

This clonotype was observed a few times. The V gene is TRBV12-3 or TRBV12-4, the J gene TRBJ1-2, with 8 bases that match TRBD1. The CDR3 has 12 amino acids. V trimming: 7 bases; J trimming: 4 bases; junction bases outside the gene matches: 2. The CDR3 reads CASKDRGYGYTF. The CDR3, as DNA: TGTGCCAGCAAAGACAGGGGCTATGGCTACACCTTC.

This sequence joins TRBV7-2 and TRBJ2-7; TRBD2 aligns across 7 bases. This CDR3 is built from 11 residues. Looked up from germline, CDR1 is SGHTA and CDR2 is FQGNSA. J gave up 9 bases and V 4 bases, and 3 bases lay outside the gene matches. Here the CDR3 reads CASSSAGVQYF. CDR3 nucleotides: TGTGCCAGCAGCTCGGCGGGGGTGCAGTACTTC.

This clonotype was seen only a few times. This chain joins TRBV2 and TRBJ2-2; D is possibly TRBD1 (6 bases). V dropped 8 bases and J dropped 2 bases, with 9 bases sitting between them. Germline values: CDR1 SNHLY, CDR2 FYNNEI. There are 13 residues in the CDR3. The CDR3 loop is CASRTENTGELFF. DNA for the CDR3: TGTGCCAGCCGGACAGAAAACACCGGGGAGCTGTTTTTT.

In its sample, this clonotype was seen many times. This rearrangement joins TRBV4-1 to TRBJ2-1, with D maybe TRBD1 (5 bases). Germline CDR1 is MGHRA and CDR2 is YSYEKL. This CDR3 has 14 residues. Trimming pared 3 bases from V and 2 bases from J, leaving 8 bases between. The CDR3 sequence is CASSHRVTYNEQFF. The CDR3 nucleotides are TGCGCCAGCAGCCACAGGGTTACCTACAATGAGCAGTTCTTC.

The chain links TRBV5-1 to TRBJ2-7; tentative D call: TRBD2 (7 bases). The CDR3 sequence is 17 residues long. Between the trimmed V and J ends, which lost 4 bases and 5 bases, there was a span of 25 bases. In germline, CDR1 is SGHRS, CDR2 YFSETQ. CDR3 in amino acids: CASSLWEVLGGLNEQYF. CDR3 bases: TGCGCCAGCAGCCTATGGGAAGTCTTGGGGGGGCTCAACGAGCAGTACTTC.

J is TRBJ2-2 and V is TRBV24-1; a possible D gene is TRBD1 (6 bases). The CDR3 extends over 15 amino acids. The V end lost 2 bases, the J end lost 5 bases, and 11 bases lay between the germline ends. The germline gives CDR1 KGHDR, CDR2 SFDVKD. The CDR3 DNA reads as TGTGCCACCAGTGATTCGGCGACAGGAACCGGGGAGCTGTTTTTT. Translating it yields CATSDSATGTGELFF.

This CDR3 reads CASSPSPTGAKTQYF. In DNA, the CDR3 is TGCGCCAGCAGCCCCTCCCCGACAGGGGCGAAGACCCAGTACTTC. V is TRBV5-1 and J is TRBJ2-5; 8 bases are shared with TRBD1. J was trimmed by 6 bases and V by 4 bases; bases with no gene match: 11. Germline lookup yields CDR1 SGHRS and CDR2 YFSETQ. The CDR3 extends over 15 amino acids.

This chain connects TRBV6-5 to TRBJ2-3; 16 bases are shared with TRBD2. Germline CDR1 is MNHEY and CDR2 is SVGAGI. V gave up 2 bases and J gave up 1 base; unmatched junction bases: 6. CDR3 length: 19 amino acids. The CDR3 is CASSYPGTSGGAGTDTQYF. CDR3 in DNA: TGTGCCAGCAGTTACCCCGGGACTAGCGGGGGGGCCGGCACAGATACGCAGTATTTT.

The rearrangement joins TRBV12-3 or TRBV12-4 to TRBJ2-2; D call uncertain. The germline V and J ends were trimmed by 6 bases and 6 bases, with 8 bases remaining between them. The CDR3 extends over 12 amino acids. DNA of the CDR3: TGTGCCAGCAGCACCAAGCCCGGGGAGCTGTTTTTT. This sequence encodes CASSTKPGELFF.

This clonotype was recorded only once. This chain links TRBV2 with TRBJ2-1; TRBD2 is a possible D gene (5 bases). V lost 7 bases, J lost 2 bases, and 12 bases lay in between. CDR3 length: 14 amino acids. Germline V lookup: CDR1 SNHLY, CDR2 FYNNEI. CDR3: CASNGRGTYNEQFF. The CDR3 bases are TGTGCCAGCAATGGTCGGGGAACCTACAATGAGCAGTTCTTC.

This clonotype has only a few counts. This sequence joins TRBV12-3 or TRBV12-4 and TRBJ1-2; 10 nucleotides line up with TRBD1. Trimming cost V 6 bases and J 7 bases; bases outside gene matches: 8. The CDR3 consists of 14 residues. CDR3 protein: CASSPGTGATGYTF. The CDR3 nucleotides are TGTGCCAGCAGCCCCGGGACAGGGGCGACTGGCTACACCTTC.

This chain uses TRBV12-3 or TRBV12-4 with TRBJ1-5; the D is unclear. This CDR3 region has 12 residues. Trimming took 5 bases from V and 11 from J, leaving 13 bases between them. The CDR3 loop is CASSARLEAQHF. The CDR3 DNA follows: TGTGCCAGCAGTGCTCGGCTTGAGGCCCAGCATTTT.